This paragraph covers one T cell receptor (beta chain) sequence. Its cognate antigen is unknown. This PCR relied on a set of 60 Vbeta primers and 13 Jbeta primers. Clones were sequenced by immunoSEQ multiplex PCR, and TCRdb holds only the in-frame ones, with some missing. The sample lists 95,000 to 150,000 clones, about 62% occurring once. This sample is drawn from a study of cytomegalovirus exposure and HLA in healthy donors. Study-level findings and limits: Later on, a genetic analysis was performed. It linked a missense variant in DCLRE1C with V- and J-gene trimming of TCR beta. As immune exposure information, only CMV serostatus was available. The authors enumerated around 150 TCR beta chains as linked to cytomegalovirus.

This receptor was taken from a middle-aged woman in good health and CMV-seropositive. The sample consisted of PBMCs.

CDR3 DNA sequence: TGTGCCAGCAACTTAGGGACAGGGGCCACCTACGAGCAGTACTTC. Encoded protein: CASNLGTGATYEQYF. The rearrangement links TRBV6-1 to TRBJ2-7; 10 bases match TRBD1. The V gene's germline CDR1 is MNHNS and CDR2 SASEGT. V trimming: 7 bases; J trimming: 2 bases; junction bases outside the gene matches: 8. This CDR3 spans 15 amino acids.